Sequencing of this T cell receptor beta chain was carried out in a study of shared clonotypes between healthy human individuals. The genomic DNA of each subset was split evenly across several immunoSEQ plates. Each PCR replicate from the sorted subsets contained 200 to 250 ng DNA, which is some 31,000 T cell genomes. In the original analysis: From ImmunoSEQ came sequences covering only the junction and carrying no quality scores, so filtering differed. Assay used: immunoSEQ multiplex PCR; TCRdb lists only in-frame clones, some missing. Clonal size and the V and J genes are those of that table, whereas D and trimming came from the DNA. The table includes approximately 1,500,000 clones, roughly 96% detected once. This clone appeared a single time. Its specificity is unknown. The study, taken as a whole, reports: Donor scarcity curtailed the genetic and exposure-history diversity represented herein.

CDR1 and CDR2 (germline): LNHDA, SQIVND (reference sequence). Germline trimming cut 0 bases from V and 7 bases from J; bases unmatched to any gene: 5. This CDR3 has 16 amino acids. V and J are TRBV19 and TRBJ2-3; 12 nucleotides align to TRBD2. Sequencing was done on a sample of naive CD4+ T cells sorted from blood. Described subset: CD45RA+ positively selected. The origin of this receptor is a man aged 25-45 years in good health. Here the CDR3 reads CASSIDLAGGPHTQYF. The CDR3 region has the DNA TGTGCCAGTAGTATAGATCTAGCGGGAGGGCCTCATACGCAGTATTTT.